The source of this TCR beta chain is a study of identical twins. Many counts were recorded for this clonotype. Using its own MiXCR run on the 5' RACE reads, TCRdb lists one record per CDR3 protein. Of under 500,000 distinct CDR3 sequences listed, roughly an eighth are singletons. Among all donors, each was a healthy Caucasian. Germline-derived CDR1 and CDR2 are MRHNA and SNTAGT. With 3 bases removed from V and 4 bases from J, the gap between germline ends came to 13 bases. The CDR3 is made up of 15 amino acids. These data also featured in a second study, about yellow fever vaccine responses in identical twins. This second study notes: Among the twins, the vaccine T cell response reportedly seemed partly convergent and partly personalized.

The receptor's source is a woman between 18 and 30 years old in good health. Material for sequencing was CD4+ T cells sorted from blood. The chain joins TRBV6-4 to TRBJ2-1, with D perhaps given as TRBD1 or TRBD2 (5 bases each). The CDR3 nucleotides read TGTGCCAGCAGTGAGGGGACCGCTTCATACAATGAGCAGTTCTTC. Protein: CASSEGTASYNEQFF.